This entry lists 18 T cell receptor beta chains sequenced from one sample in a study of PD-1 blockade in classical Hodgkin lymphoma. Sequencing used immunoSEQ multiplex PCR; TCRdb keeps in-frame clones, though not all of them. Here the sample spans several thousand clones, about four fifths being singletons. Regarding time point: cycle 4 day 1 (C4D1), after 6 weeks of nivolumab. All patients relapsed after autologous stem cell transplantation, and brentuximab vedotin exposure varied. Purified CD4+ T cells were obtained from thawed PBMCs through magnetic negative selection. Sequenced here: CD4+ T cells from blood, sampled before the fourth cycle of nivolumab. Source of these receptors: a human donor with classical Hodgkin lymphoma.

The V gene is TRBV4-3, the J gene TRBJ2-1; 11 nucleotides line up with TRBD1. The CDR3 is made up of 16 amino acids. With V trimmed by 5 bases and J by 7 bases, 10 bases remained unmatched. The V gene's germline CDR1 is LGHNA and CDR2 YSLEER. The CDR3 reads CASSSERTGGLNEQFF. The CDR3, as DNA: TGCGCCAGCAGCTCCGAAAGGACAGGGGGCCTGAATGAGCAGTTCTTC.

CDR3 residues: CASHSGTGNTGELFF. The CDR3 nucleotides read TGTGCCAGTCATTCCGGGACAGGGAACACCGGGGAGCTGTTTTTT. V and J are TRBV7-2 and TRBJ2-2, with 8 bases fitting TRBD1. The CDR3 totals 15 residues. From germline, CDR1 is SGHTA and CDR2 FQGNSA. Trimming took 9 bases from V and 1 from J; bases not matched to a gene: 7. Full variable domain (remainder filled in from reference TRBV7-2 and TRBJ2-2): GAGVSQSPSNKVTEKGKDVELRCDPISGHTALYWYRQSLGQGLEFLIYFQGNSAPDKSGLPSDRFSAERTGGSVSTLTIQRTQQEDSAVYLCASHSGTGNTGELFFGEGSRLTVL.

This clone has just a few counts. The chain couples TRBV28 to TRBJ2-7; TRBD1 is a possible D gene (5 bases). Per germline, CDR1 MDHEN and CDR2 SYDVKM. The CDR3 has 14 residues. V lost 3 bases and J lost 0, with 9 bases in between. The CDR3 reads CASSLDISSYEQYF. The DNA for the CDR3 is TGTGCCAGCAGTTTGGACATCAGCTCCTACGAGCAGTACTTC.

The chain couples TRBV28 to TRBJ1-1, with unresolved D. Germline V gene sequence: CDR1 MDHEN, CDR2 SYDVKM. Trimming pared 0 bases from V and 1 base from J, leaving 12 bases between. The CDR3 has 16 amino acids. Here the CDR3 reads CASSLWESYANTEAFF. In DNA form, the CDR3 reads TGTGCCAGCAGTTTATGGGAGTCCTATGCGAACACTGAAGCTTTCTTT.

V and J are TRBV7-2 and TRBJ2-1, with 10 bases lining up with TRBD2. Unmatched junction bases numbered 12, after V lost 6 bases and J lost 13 bases. Germline V gives CDR1 SGHTA, CDR2 FQGNSA. The CDR3 is 14 residues long. The CDR3 sequence is CASSSAGGRNNQFF. The CDR3 DNA reads TGTGCCAGCAGTTCAGCGGGGGGGCGCAATAATCAGTTCTTC.

This clone was seen more than once but under ten times. The chain carries TRBV2 and TRBJ1-5, with unresolved D. V dropped 4 bases and J dropped 7 bases, with 17 bases sitting between them. The CDR3 covers 15 residues. Germline values: CDR1 SNHLY, CDR2 FYNNEI. CDR3 in amino acids: CASSASGSLRQPQHF. In nucleotides, the CDR3 is TGTGCCAGCAGTGCCTCGGGATCCTTAAGGCAGCCCCAGCATTTT.

V usage is TRBV5-6 and J usage is TRBJ2-1; no clear D gene. The V gene lost 9 bases and the J gene lost 9 bases, with 16 bases spanning the gap. Germline V gene sequence: CDR1 SGHDT, CDR2 YYEEEE. CDR3 length: 12 residues. The CDR3 region has the DNA TGTGCCACTCTGGACCCTTGGACTGAGCAGTTCTTC. This translates into CATLDPWTEQFF.

The chain joins TRBV7-9 to TRBJ2-6; no definite D call. Germline values: CDR1 SEHNR, CDR2 FQNEAQ (reference sequence). This CDR3 is built from 13 residues. The V gene lost 11 bases and the J gene lost 4 bases, with 12 bases spanning the gap. CDR3 amino acids: CAGRLTGANVLTF. In nucleotides, the CDR3 is TGTGCCGGAAGGTTGACCGGGGCCAACGTCCTGACTTTC.

This clone was counted between two and nine times. The rearrangement uses TRBV27 and TRBJ1-5; D is perhaps TRBD1 (6 bases). The germline gives CDR1 MNHEY, CDR2 SMNVEV (reference sequence). V was clipped by 5 bases and J by 2 bases, with 19 bases between them. The CDR3 consists of 17 residues. The CDR3: CASSPGAPGEGNQPQHF. As DNA, the CDR3 is TGTGCCAGCAGTCCGGGGGCTCCAGGGGAGGGCAATCAGCCCCAGCATTTT.

The chain links TRBV5-4 to TRBJ1-4; D unclear. The V gene's germline CDR1 is SGHNT and CDR2 YYREEE (reference sequence). Trimming shortened V by 4 bases and J by 4 bases, and 11 bases separated the two germline ends. The length of the CDR3 is 14 residues. CDR3 residues: CASSPWGSNEKLFF. CDR3 bases: TGTGCCAGCAGCCCGTGGGGTAGTAATGAAAAACTGTTTTTT.

The chain links TRBV28 to TRBJ2-4; 8 nucleotides align to TRBD2. The CDR3 covers 16 residues. V dropped 5 bases and J dropped 0; count of bases not matched to a gene: 6. The germline gives CDR1 MDHEN, CDR2 SYDVKM. The CDR3 DNA sequence: TGTGCCAGCAGTAGTAGCGGGGCTCTAGCCAAAAACATTCAGTACTTC. Its translation is CASSSSGALAKNIQYF.

V usage is TRBV28 and J usage is TRBJ2-1, with D perhaps TRBD1 or TRBD2 (5 bases each). Deletions cut 4 bases from V and 7 bases from J, with 14 bases between. CDR3 length equals 14 residues. Germline CDR1 and CDR2: MDHEN and SYDVKM. The CDR3 nucleotides read TGTGCCAGCAGTTCGGGACCAAATTCGAATGAGCAGTTCTTC. It translates to CASSSGPNSNEQFF.

This clone was detected only a few times. As DNA, the CDR3 is TGTGCCAGCAGCTTGGGCAGACCGCCTCGTCCGGATGGCTACACCTTC. Protein product: CASSLGRPPRPDGYTF. V is TRBV5-5 and J is TRBJ1-2, with D unresolved. CDR1 is SGHKS and CDR2 is YYEKEE in the germline V gene (reference sequence). The CDR3 has 16 amino acids. V lost 0 bases, J lost 6 bases, and 18 bases lay in between.

V gene TRBV2 combines with J gene TRBJ2-3; 9 bases are shared with TRBD2. CDR3 length equals 15 residues. Germline CDR1 is SNHLY and CDR2 is FYNNEI. V was pared by 7 bases and J by 2 bases, with 7 bases of the junction left unmatched. The DNA of the CDR3 is TGTGCCAGCATTGGGGCGGGGGGGGACACAGATACGCAGTATTTT. Its translation is CASIGAGGDTDTQYF.

V gene TRBV11-2 combines with J gene TRBJ2-1; D perhaps matches TRBD1 (6 bases). CDR3 length equals 13 residues. V dropped 1 base and J dropped 6 bases, with 7 bases sitting between them. Germline V gives CDR1 SGHAT, CDR2 FQNNGV. The DNA of the CDR3 is TGTGCCAGCAGCTTAGGACAGGTCAATGAGCAGTTCTTC. Protein product: CASSLGQVNEQFF.

The gene calls are TRBV28 and TRBJ2-1; D gene uncertain. Germline-derived CDR1 and CDR2 are MDHEN and SYDVKM. The V and J ends lost 6 bases and 10 bases respectively, with 16 bases between them. The CDR3 spans 13 residues. The CDR3 bases are TGTGCCAGCAGGCAAAGGGTCGTCCGAGAGCAGTTCTTC. Its protein product is CASRQRVVREQFF. Looking up the rest from reference TRBV28 and TRBJ2-1 gives the full variable domain: DVKVTQSSRYLVKRTGEKVFLECVQDMDHENMFWYRQDPGLGLRLIYFSYDVKMKEKGDIPEGYSVSREKKERFSLILESASTNQTSMYLCASRQRVVREQFFGPGTRLTVL.

The chain links TRBV4-3 to TRBJ1-4; the match to TRBD1 covers 7 bases. J was trimmed by 12 bases and V by 2 bases; bases with no gene match: 15. The CDR3 length is 16 residues. Germline V gene lookup returns CDR1 LGHNA and CDR2 YSLEER. The CDR3 loop reads CASSQRTDRASKELFF. CDR3 DNA sequence: TGCGCCAGCAGCCAACGGACCGACAGGGCCTCCAAGGAACTGTTTTTT.

CDR3 in amino acids: CASSVTGGNLELFF. In DNA form, the CDR3 reads TGTGCCAGCAGTGTGACAGGGGGCAACCTGGAACTGTTTTTT. The chain is built from TRBV6-1 and TRBJ1-4; 10 bases are a match to TRBD1. V was pared by 4 bases and J by 12 bases, with 8 bases of the junction left unmatched. CDR3 length: 14 amino acids. From germline, CDR1 is MNHNS and CDR2 SASEGT.